The clone carrying this TCR beta chain appeared a few times. The sample belongs to a study of blood T cell repertoires in COVID-19. Across the study: Material from acute and convalescent COVID-19 was sourced from the United States, Italy and Spain. T cells, B-cell-depleted T cells, or PBMCs supplied cDNA or gDNA.

Germline CDR1 is SGHTA and CDR2 is FQGNSA. This CDR3 has 15 residues. With 2 bases removed from V and 4 bases from J, the gap between germline ends came to 12 bases. Recruited during active infection, patients (from Seattle) were subsequently followed longitudinally. Per the study methods: Reference gene primers were amplified, and this amplification served to estimate nucleated cell counts. TCRdb's table, derived via immunoSEQ multiplex PCR, lists solely in-frame clones and lacks some. That table supplies the V and J calls and clone size; D and trimming were determined from the DNA. The sample consists of about 150,000 clones, about 88% of them appearing once.

The TCR originated in a woman aged 60-70 years with COVID-19, enrolled during active disease. Sequencing was done on a sample of peripheral blood. V gene TRBV7-2 combines with J gene TRBJ1-5; D remains unclear. The CDR3 DNA reads as TGTGCCAGCAGCTTAAGACTGTCGGAGAATCAGCCCCAGCATTTT. This codes for CASSLRLSENQPQHF.